The 28 T cell receptor beta chains presented below share a single source sample, sequenced in a study of T cells in women clearing cervical HPV infection. Produced via immunoSEQ multiplex PCR; TCRdb's table is partial and in-frame only. This sample carries approximately 35,000 clones, with 3.5% to 4% going to the ten biggest clones. Source material: blood buffy coat. The receptor source for this set is a woman aged 18 to 69 with a cervical HPV16 infection that either progressed to CIN3+ or cleared (not recorded which).

To note about this clone: The CDR3 end lies 3 residues beyond the end of the read and is filled in from the germline J gene. The chain recombines TRBV5-5 with TRBJ1-5; D call uncertain. Germline loops: CDR1 SGHKS, CDR2 YYEKEE (reference sequence). The CDR3 has 12 residues. Trimming removed 4 bases from V and 7 bases from J, with 9 bases in between. CDR3 DNA (partial): TGTGCCAGCAGCGGCGGGATACAGCCC. Protein: CASSGGIQP. In full, the CDR3 is CASSGGIQPQHF.

This clone counts as medium-sized (0.01 to 0.1%) by frequency. The CDR3 end lies 3 residues beyond the end of the read and is filled in from the germline J gene. The gene calls are TRBV7-9 and TRBJ1-1; weak D call: TRBD1 (5 bases). V was clipped by 1 base and J by 0 bases, with 9 bases between them. Germline V CDR1 and CDR2: SEHNR, FQNEAQ (reference sequence). The CDR3 loop spans 15 amino acids. The CDR3 region is CASSLEAGLNTEAFF. Partial CDR3 DNA: TGTGCCAGCAGCTTAGAGGCAGGGCTGAACACTGAA.

Remarks on this clone: The read terminates 3 residues ahead of where the CDR3 ends, so the germline J gene completes it. The J gene is TRBJ1-6, the V gene TRBV2, with 7 bases that match TRBD1. Trimming removed 6 bases from V and 3 bases from J; junction bases left unmatched: 5. In germline, CDR1 is SNHLY, CDR2 FYNNEI. The CDR3 spans 15 residues. CDR3 loop: CASSETGNYNSPLHF. The covered CDR3 bases are TGTGCCAGCAGCGAGACAGGGAACTATAATTCACCC.

For this clone: The CDR3 end falls 3 residues outside the read, so it is completed with the germline J gene. The J gene is TRBJ1-2, the V gene TRBV20-1; tentatively, D is TRBD1 (6 bases). V was cut by 1 base and J by 2 bases, with 8 bases left in between. The CDR3 runs 13 residues. Germline-derived CDR1 and CDR2 are DFQATT and SNEGSKA (reference sequence). CDR3 amino acids: CSARGGRNYGYTF. The CDR3 bases that were read are TGCAGTGCTAGAGGGGGGCGGAACTATGGC.

Points on this clone: The read stops 3 residues short of the end of the CDR3; the missing end is completed from the germline J gene. The genes are TRBV30 and TRBJ2-7; D gene uncertain. The CDR3 extends over 13 amino acids. Germline V gene lookup returns CDR1 GTSNPN and CDR2 SVGIG (reference sequence). V was cut by 3 bases and J by 1 base, with 10 bases left in between. The part of the CDR3 DNA that was read is TGTGCCTGGAGGCGTCGTTGGTCCTACGAG. Its protein product is CAWRRRWSYE. The whole CDR3 sequence reads CAWRRRWSYEQYF.

As concerns this clone: The sequenced fragment ends 3 residues before the CDR3 boundary, so the rest is inferred from the germline J gene. The chain carries TRBV2 and TRBJ2-1; 8 bases are shared with TRBD1. Germline V gives CDR1 SNHLY, CDR2 FYNNEI. With 3 bases clipped from V and 9 bases from J, the junction kept 10 bases outside the gene matches. The CDR3 has 15 residues. The CDR3 reads CASSDHGPGGSEQFF. The sequenced CDR3 bases are TGTGCCAGCAGTGATCACGGTCCAGGGGGCAGTGAG.

A word on this clone: The read ends 3 residues shy of where the CDR3 ends; the end is completed using the germline J gene. The chain joins TRBV12-3 or TRBV12-4 to TRBJ1-2; 11 nucleotides agree with TRBD1. The CDR3 covers 13 residues. Trimming cost V 11 bases and J 7 bases; bases outside gene matches: 9. The sequenced part of the CDR3 DNA is TGTGCCGGCACCGGGACAGGGGGTCTTGGC. Its protein is CAGTGTGGLG. The full CDR3 reads CAGTGTGGLGYTF.

Concerning this clone itself: The read comes to an end 3 residues before the CDR3 does, leaving the germline J gene to fill in the end. The rearrangement joins TRBV7-9 to TRBJ2-3; 9 nucleotides agree with TRBD1. CDR3 size: 15 residues. Germline V gene lookup returns CDR1 SEHNR and CDR2 FQNEAQ (reference sequence). CDR3 bases read: TGTGCCAGCAGCTCCAATGACAGGGGGAATCAGCCG. Residues: CASSSNDRGNQP. The complete CDR3 sequence is CASSSNDRGNQPQYF.

A note on this clone: Coverage ceases 3 residues before the CDR3 finishes, and the germline J gene fills in the end. This chain joins TRBV2 and TRBJ2-1; 11 nucleotides align to TRBD2. The ends lost 6 bases at V and 3 bases at J; junction bases unmatched: 4. This CDR3 region has 15 residues. CDR1 SNHLY and CDR2 FYNNEI come from the germline V gene. Incomplete CDR3 DNA: TGTGCCAGCAGGGCACTAGCGGGAGTCTACAATGAG. Its protein is CASRALAGVYNE. The whole CDR3 sequence reads CASRALAGVYNEQFF.

Comment on this clone: Sequencing ends 3 residues short of the CDR3 end; the germline J gene provides the rest. The J gene is TRBJ1-2, the V gene TRBV5-6, with D possibly being TRBD1 (6 bases). Trimming pared 4 bases from V and 7 bases from J, leaving 14 bases between. The CDR3 extends over 13 amino acids. CDR1 is SGHDT, CDR2 YYEEEE, per germline. The sequenced CDR3 bases are TGTGCCAGCAGCCCTATAGGGGGTGGTGGC. This sequence encodes CASSPIGGGG. The full CDR3 protein is CASSPIGGGGYTF.

A word on this clone: The read terminates 3 residues before the CDR3 end, so the remaining end is supplied by the germline J gene. V and J are TRBV20-1 and TRBJ2-4; D may be TRBD2 (6 bases). Germline loops: CDR1 DFQATT, CDR2 SNEGSKA (reference sequence). Trimming removed 3 bases from V and 8 bases from J, with 11 bases in between. The CDR3 covers 12 residues. Here the CDR3 reads CSARTSGDIQYF. The part of the CDR3 DNA that was read is TGCAGTGCTAGGACTAGTGGGGACATT.

Remarks on this clone: The CDR3 end falls 3 residues outside the read, so it is completed with the germline J gene. The chain carries TRBV12-3 or TRBV12-4 and TRBJ2-5; TRBD1 aligns across 8 bases. V lost 6 bases to trimming and J lost 5 bases; unmatched junction nucleotides: 8. This CDR3 is 14 amino acids long. CDR3 protein: CASRDGQGWETQYF. The sequenced part of the CDR3 DNA is TGTGCCAGCAGAGACGGACAGGGCTGGGAGACC.

Details on this clone: The CDR3 end is not reached by the read, which stops 3 residues before it; the germline J gene fills it in. The chain recombines TRBV6-2 or TRBV6-3 with TRBJ2-3; tentative D call: TRBD1 (6 bases). The germline V and J ends were trimmed by 6 bases and 6 bases, with 25 bases remaining between them. Germline lookup yields CDR1 MNHEY and CDR2 SVGEGT. The CDR3 contains 17 residues. The sequenced part of the CDR3 DNA is TGTGCCAGCAGGCCCCTCCGGGACACCTACAAATGGGATACG. Translated: CASRPLRDTYKWDT. The CDR3 in its entirety is CASRPLRDTYKWDTQYF.

A remark on this clone: The CDR3 end is not reached by the read, which stops 3 residues before it; the germline J gene fills it in. V and J are TRBV20-1 and TRBJ2-5; TRBD1 matches 12 bases. This CDR3 has 15 residues. Germline V CDR1 and CDR2: DFQATT, SNEGSKA (reference sequence). The trim removed 6 bases at V and 0 bases at J, leaving 5 bases unmatched. The CDR3 reads CSARGTGGNQETQYF. The CDR3 DNA, read in part, is TGCAGTGCCCGGGGGACAGGGGGCAACCAAGAGACC.

With respect to this clone: The read terminates 3 residues ahead of where the CDR3 ends, so the germline J gene completes it. The chain is built from TRBV18 and TRBJ1-5; the D is unclear. The CDR3 covers 12 residues. V was trimmed by 4 bases and J by 4 bases, leaving 5 bases between them. CDR1 KGHSH and CDR2 LQKENI come from the germline V gene. The CDR3 loop reads CASSLNNQPQHF. CDR3 bases read: TGTGCCAGCTCACTTAATAATCAGCCC. Together with reference TRBV18 and TRBJ1-5, the CDR3 gives the full variable domain: NAGVMQNPRHLVRRRGQEARLRCSPMKGHSHVYWYRQLPEEGLKFMVYLQKENIIDESGMPKERFSAEFPKEGPSILRIQQVVRGDSAAYFCASSLNNQPQHFGDGTRLSIL.

About this clone itself: With the read ending 3 residues before the CDR3 end, the germline J gene is used to fill in that end. The rearrangement links TRBV6-4 to TRBJ2-2; TRBD1 agrees at 11 bases. CDR3 size: 16 residues. Losses at the gene ends were 0 bases for V and 7 bases for J; bases not matched to a gene: 4. The germline V gene has CDR1 MRHNA and CDR2 SNTAGT. The DNA read from the CDR3 is TGTGCCAGCAGTGACTCGGGACAGGGGGACTTCGGGGAG. This gives the protein CASSDSGQGDFGE. The CDR3 in its entirety is CASSDSGQGDFGELFF.

On this clone: Sequencing ends 3 residues short of the CDR3 end; the germline J gene provides the rest. The chain is built from TRBV6-2 or TRBV6-3 and TRBJ2-3; TRBD2 is a possible D gene (6 bases). The germline V gene encodes CDR1 MNHEY and CDR2 SVGEGT. The CDR3 totals 13 residues. V was clipped by 5 bases and J by 4 bases, with 10 bases between them. Partial CDR3 DNA: TGTGCCAGCAGTCCGGGGGAGGCAGATACG. The encoded protein is CASSPGEADT. The full CDR3 protein reads CASSPGEADTQYF.

On this clone itself: The read ends 3 residues shy of where the CDR3 ends; the end is completed using the germline J gene. V gene TRBV12-3 or TRBV12-4 combines with J gene TRBJ2-3; TRBD2 matches at 9 bases. Trimming took 4 bases from V and 5 from J; bases not matched to a gene: 7. This CDR3 has 15 residues. The CDR3 DNA, read in part, is TGTGCCAGCAGTTCCCCCTTAGCGGGGGAAGATACG. As protein: CASSSPLAGEDT. The entire CDR3 reads CASSSPLAGEDTQYF.

This clone ranks as medium-sized in terms of frequency. The read is 3 residues too short to cover the CDR3 end, so that end is filled in from the germline J gene. Other DNA variants within this sample encode the same CDR3. The chain links TRBV6-1 to TRBJ2-2; no definite D call. The CDR3 runs 15 residues. Germline loops: CDR1 MNHNS, CDR2 SASEGT. Trimming shortened V by 3 bases and J by 3 bases, and 11 bases separated the two germline ends. The CDR3 loop reads CASSDEASHTGELFF. The sequenced part of the CDR3 DNA is TGTGCCAGCAGTGACGAGGCAAGTCACACCGGGGAG.

On this clone: The sequence runs out 3 residues before the end of the CDR3; the remainder is reconstructed from the germline J gene. The rearrangement joins TRBV20-1 to TRBJ2-7; D perhaps matches TRBD2 (5 bases). Trimming stripped 3 bases from V and 3 bases from J, with 15 bases between. The CDR3 sequence is 14 residues long. Germline V gene data show CDR1 as DFQATT and CDR2 as SNEGSKA (reference sequence). The CDR3 DNA, read in part, is TGCAGTGCTAGCCGGGGTTTACCATACTACGAG. Translated, it gives CSASRGLPYYE. The entire CDR3 reads CSASRGLPYYEQYF.

The DNA read from the CDR3 is TGTGCCTGGAGCGTCCCACCCGGGACAGGGGGGGTAGGATATGAAAAA. Protein product: CAWSVPPGTGGVGYEK. The whole CDR3 sequence reads CAWSVPPGTGGVGYEKLFF. V usage is TRBV30 and J usage is TRBJ1-4; 11 nucleotides line up with TRBD1. Sequencing ends 3 residues short of the CDR3 end; the germline J gene provides the rest. Trimming cost V 3 bases and J 6 bases; bases outside gene matches: 18. The germline gives CDR1 GTSNPN, CDR2 SVGIG (reference sequence). The CDR3 covers 19 residues.

A remark on this clone: The read comes to an end 3 residues before the CDR3 does, leaving the germline J gene to fill in the end. This rearrangement joins TRBV19 to TRBJ2-5; D remains unclear. Germline CDR1 is LNHDA and CDR2 is SQIVND (reference sequence). CDR3 size: 14 residues. V lost 4 bases, J lost 1 base, and 10 bases lay in between. CDR3 bases read: TGTGCCAGTAGTACGCTAGGAACCCAAGAGACC. It encodes CASSTLGTQET. The full CDR3 protein is CASSTLGTQETQYF.

By frequency, this clone registers medium-sized. The read halts 3 residues ahead of the CDR3 end, with the missing end drawn from the germline J gene. The chain has TRBV2 and TRBJ2-1; 7 nucleotides agree with TRBD2. The CDR3 totals 14 residues. Germline-derived CDR1 and CDR2 are SNHLY and FYNNEI. After removal of 7 bases from V and 0 bases from J, the junction contained 3 bases not matched to a gene. The CDR3 loop reads CASNRGVSYNEQFF. The CDR3 DNA, read in part, is TGTGCCAGCAATCGGGGGGTCTCCTACAATGAG.

Turning to this clone: The read ends 3 residues shy of where the CDR3 ends; the end is completed using the germline J gene. The chain combines TRBV18 with TRBJ2-2; weak D call: TRBD2 (6 bases). The germline V gene encodes CDR1 KGHSH and CDR2 LQKENI. The CDR3 runs 18 residues. Deletions cut 2 bases from V and 1 base from J, with 17 bases between. The CDR3 sequence: CASSPKTLRGVNTGELFF. The CDR3 DNA, read in part, is TGTGCCAGCTCACCAAAGACCCTCCGCGGGGTGAACACCGGGGAG.

In regard to this clone: Coverage ceases 3 residues before the CDR3 finishes, and the germline J gene fills in the end. This chain links TRBV19 with TRBJ1-5, with D perhaps TRBD1 (6 bases). This CDR3 contains 17 residues. The V end lost 3 bases, the J end lost 2 bases, and 17 bases lay between the germline ends. Germline CDR1 is LNHDA and CDR2 is SQIVND (reference sequence). The CDR3 is CASSMDRAKGGNQPQHF. Partial CDR3 DNA: TGTGCCAGTAGTATGGACCGTGCCAAGGGGGGCAATCAGCCC.

Turning to this clone: The read is 3 residues too short to cover the CDR3 end, so that end is filled in from the germline J gene. The chain has TRBV10-3 and TRBJ2-7; 12 bases match TRBD1. V lost 6 bases to trimming and J lost 3 bases; unmatched junction nucleotides: 9. This CDR3 has 16 amino acids. Per the germline V gene, CDR1 is ENHRY and CDR2 is SYGVKD. CDR3 sequence reads: CAISGTGGLGGYEQYF. The sequenced CDR3 bases are TGTGCCATCAGCGGGACAGGGGGCCTAGGGGGCTACGAG.

Partial CDR3 DNA: TGCAGCGTTCTACAGGGAAGAAGGACCAACGTC. Residues: CSVLQGRRTNV. The entire CDR3 protein is CSVLQGRRTNVLTF. The rearrangement links TRBV29-1 to TRBJ2-6, with D possibly matching TRBD1 (6 bases). The read terminates 3 residues ahead of where the CDR3 ends, so the germline J gene completes it. The germline V gene encodes CDR1 SQVTM and CDR2 ANQGSEA. The CDR3 contains 14 residues. V gave up 5 bases and J gave up 8 bases, with 16 bases separating them.

Turning to this clone: Read coverage stops 3 residues before the CDR3 terminus; the germline J gene supplies the remainder. This chain links TRBV6-2 or TRBV6-3 with TRBJ2-7; TRBD2 matches 10 bases. Germline V CDR1 and CDR2: MNHEY, SVGEGT. CDR3 length: 15 residues. Germline trimming cut 0 bases from V and 5 bases from J; bases unmatched to any gene: 4. Partial CDR3 DNA: TGTGCCAGCAGTTACTCGAGGCTAGCGGGGGACGAG. This translates into CASSYSRLAGDE. The full CDR3 protein reads CASSYSRLAGDEQYF.